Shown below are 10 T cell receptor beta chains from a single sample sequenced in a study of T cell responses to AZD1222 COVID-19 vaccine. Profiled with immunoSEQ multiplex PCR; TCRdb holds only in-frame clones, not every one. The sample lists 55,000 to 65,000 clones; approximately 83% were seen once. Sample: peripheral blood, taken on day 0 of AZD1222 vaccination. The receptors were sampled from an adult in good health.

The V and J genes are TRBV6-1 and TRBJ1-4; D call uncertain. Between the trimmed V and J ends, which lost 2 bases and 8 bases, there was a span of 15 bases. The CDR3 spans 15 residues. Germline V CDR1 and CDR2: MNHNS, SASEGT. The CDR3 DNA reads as TGTGCCAGCAGTGAAATTGTGTTATCGGGGGAAAAACTGTTTTTT. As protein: CASSEIVLSGEKLFF.

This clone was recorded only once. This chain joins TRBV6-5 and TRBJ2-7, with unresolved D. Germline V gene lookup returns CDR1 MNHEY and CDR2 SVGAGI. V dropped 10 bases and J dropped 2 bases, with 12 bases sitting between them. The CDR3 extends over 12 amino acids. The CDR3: CAIELATYEQYF. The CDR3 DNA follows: TGTGCCATCGAATTAGCCACCTACGAGCAGTACTTC.

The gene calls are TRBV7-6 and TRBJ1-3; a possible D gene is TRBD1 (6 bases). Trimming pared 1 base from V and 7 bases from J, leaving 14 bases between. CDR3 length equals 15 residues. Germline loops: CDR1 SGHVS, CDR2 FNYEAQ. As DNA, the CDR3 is TGTGCCAGCAGCTTAGAAGGTCTACAGGGCAACACCATATATTTT. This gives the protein CASSLEGLQGNTIYF.

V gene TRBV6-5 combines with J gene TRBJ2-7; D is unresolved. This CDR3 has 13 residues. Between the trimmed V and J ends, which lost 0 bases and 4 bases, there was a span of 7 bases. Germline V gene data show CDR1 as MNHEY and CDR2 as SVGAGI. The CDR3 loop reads CASSYSGVYEQYF. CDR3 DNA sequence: TGTGCCAGCAGTTACTCAGGCGTTTACGAGCAGTACTTC.

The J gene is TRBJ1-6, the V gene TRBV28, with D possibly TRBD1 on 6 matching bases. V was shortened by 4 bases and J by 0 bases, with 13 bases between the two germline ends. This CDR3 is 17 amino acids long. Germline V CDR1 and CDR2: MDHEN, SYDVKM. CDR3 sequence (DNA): TGTGCCAGCAGTTCCCCGGGACAAAGCTCCTATAATTCACCCCTCCACTTT. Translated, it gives CASSSPGQSSYNSPLHF.

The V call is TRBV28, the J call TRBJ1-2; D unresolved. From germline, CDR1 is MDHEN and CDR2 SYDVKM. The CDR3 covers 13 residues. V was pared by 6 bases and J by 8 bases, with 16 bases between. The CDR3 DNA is TGTGCCAGCAGCCCCACCTTCAAGGCAGGCTACACCTTC. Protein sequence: CASSPTFKAGYTF.

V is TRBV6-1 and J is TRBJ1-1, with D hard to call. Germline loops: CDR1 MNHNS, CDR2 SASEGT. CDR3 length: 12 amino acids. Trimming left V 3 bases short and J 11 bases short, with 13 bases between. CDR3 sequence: CASSEVPGSAFF. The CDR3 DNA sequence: TGTGCCAGCAGTGAGGTGCCGGGGTCGGCTTTCTTT.

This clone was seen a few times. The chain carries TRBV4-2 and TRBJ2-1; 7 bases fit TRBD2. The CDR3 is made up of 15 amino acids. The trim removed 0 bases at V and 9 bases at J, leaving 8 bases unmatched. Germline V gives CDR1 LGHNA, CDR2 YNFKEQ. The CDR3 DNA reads TGTGCCAGCAGCCAAGATGTGGCGGGGGTGAGTGAGCAGTTCTTC. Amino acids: CASSQDVAGVSEQFF.

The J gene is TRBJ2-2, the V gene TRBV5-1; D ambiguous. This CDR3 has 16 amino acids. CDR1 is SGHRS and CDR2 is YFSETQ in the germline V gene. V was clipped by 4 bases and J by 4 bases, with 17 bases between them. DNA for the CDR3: TGCGCCAGCAGCCGTAACCTGAGGAGCGTCACCGGGGAGCTGTTTTTT. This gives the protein CASSRNLRSVTGELFF.

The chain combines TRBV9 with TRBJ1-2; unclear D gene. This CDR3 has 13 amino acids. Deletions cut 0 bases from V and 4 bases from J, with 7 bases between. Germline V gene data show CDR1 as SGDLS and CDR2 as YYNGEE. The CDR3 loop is CASSVDGIYGYTF. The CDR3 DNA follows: TGTGCCAGCAGCGTAGACGGGATCTATGGCTACACCTTC.